The 6 T cell receptor beta chains given below trace back to one sample, sequenced in a study of cytomegalovirus exposure and HLA in healthy donors (dated by TCRdb to the late 2010s). The protocol used for the library was the immunoSEQ multiplex PCR assay. For the multiplex PCR, a mixture combining 60 forward primers for TCR Vbeta segments and 13 reverse primers for TCR Jbeta segments was used. Not all clones reach the TCRdb copy of this immuneACCESS table, which keeps in-frame sequences only. Checked studies attribute under half of the gap to unresolved V genes and leave the rest unexplained. This sample is represented by some 150,000 clones; around 79% of them were singletons. Around 3% of the sample is held by the ten biggest clonotypes. Sequenced material: PBMCs. The source is a man aged 35-49 years in good health and CMV-seropositive.

This rearrangement joins TRBV9 to TRBJ2-5, with a weak D call TRBD2 (7 bases). V was pared by 0 bases and J by 4 bases, with 22 bases between. In germline, CDR1 is SGDLS, CDR2 YYNGEE. CDR3 length equals 18 residues. The CDR3 sequence: CASSVEGGGGGPGETQYF. CDR3 DNA sequence: TGTGCCAGCAGCGTAGAGGGAGGGGGTGGGGGCCCCGGAGAGACCCAGTACTTC.

This rearrangement joins TRBV28 to TRBJ1-2, with TRBD1 matching 8 bases. This CDR3 contains 16 residues. Germline-derived CDR1 and CDR2 are MDHEN and SYDVKM. The V gene end was trimmed by 7 bases and the J gene end by 9 bases; junction bases not matched to a gene: 19. CDR3 sequence: CASTPPSPGQARRYTF. The CDR3 bases are TGTGCCAGCACTCCTCCCTCCCCGGGACAGGCTCGCCGCTACACCTTC.

This chain joins TRBV6-6 and TRBJ1-5; D gene uncertain. CDR1 is MNHNY and CDR2 is SVGAGI in the germline V gene (reference sequence). Trimming removed 2 bases at V and 0 bases at J, with 11 bases between. The CDR3 contains 16 residues. The CDR3 loop is CASSYPGTDSNQPQHF. CDR3 DNA sequence: TGTGCCAGCAGTTACCCAGGCACGGATAGCAATCAGCCCCAGCATTTT.

This clone was counted a single time. DNA for the CDR3: TGTGCCATCAGTGATAGTAAAGCCTACGAGCAGTACTTC. Translated: CAISDSKAYEQYF. J is TRBJ2-7 and V is TRBV10-3; D gene uncertain. V was cut by 3 bases and J by 2 bases, with 8 bases left in between. Germline CDR1 and CDR2: ENHRY and SYGVKD. This CDR3 spans 13 amino acids.

The CDR3 nucleotides read TGTGCCAGCAGCTTTCCAGGCGCACAAACGAACACTGAAGCTTTCTTT. This gives the protein CASSFPGAQTNTEAFF. The V call is TRBV11-2, the J call TRBJ1-1; D is ambiguous. Germline V gene sequence: CDR1 SGHAT, CDR2 FQNNGV. This CDR3 has 16 residues. Trimming stripped 3 bases from V and 1 base from J, with 15 bases between.

This clone was recorded a few times. J is TRBJ2-7 and V is TRBV5-4; 7 positions match TRBD2. Germline V gene data show CDR1 as SGHNT and CDR2 as YYREEE (reference sequence). The ends lost 4 bases at V and 2 bases at J; junction bases unmatched: 12. The CDR3 length is 16 residues. The CDR3 here is CASSTGARGSAYEQYF. The CDR3, as DNA: TGTGCCAGCAGCACCGGGGCGCGCGGGAGCGCCTACGAGCAGTACTTC.